This T cell receptor beta chain originates from a study of T cells in Graves' hyperthyroidism and ophthalmopathy. In its sample, this clonotype was seen many times. Looked up from germline, CDR1 is SGHVS and CDR2 is FQNEAQ. The length of the CDR3 is 17 residues. V lost 5 bases to trimming and J lost 6 bases, with 25 bases between them. RNA transcripts yielded amplified TCR beta CDR3 regions. HTBI primers drove first-round RT-PCR of the TCR CDR3. TCRdb analysed the multiplex PCR reads with MiXCR anew, one entry per CDR3 protein. The sample contains around 600,000 distinct CDR3 sequences, 45% of which appear only once.

The sample taken for sequencing was peripheral blood or thyroid tissue (not recorded which). The rearrangement links TRBV7-8 to TRBJ2-5, with D perhaps TRBD1 or TRBD2 (6 bases each). This sequence originates from an adult man with Graves' disease, either hyperthyroidism or ophthalmopathy (not recorded which). This CDR3 is CASSPGPGRGGRKTQYF. In DNA, the CDR3 is TGTGCCAGCAGCCCTGGGCCCGGCAGGGGAGGTCGAAAGACCCAGTACTTC.